The entry below describes one T cell receptor (beta chain). Other DNA sequences in this sample translate to the same CDR3. This specimen comes from a study of shared clonotypes between healthy human individuals. At a deep level, the assay was run. The protocol was immunoSEQ multiplex PCR, while the TCRdb copy is restricted to in-frame clones and leaves out a portion. The profile shows around 2.5 million clones, over 85% of them singletons. Sequencing was performed on naive CD4+ T cells from PBMCs. Subset indicated: CD45RA+ positively selected. The TCR originated in a man younger than 35 in good health. Some clones in this sample may be carry-over from other donors' samples.

DNA of the CDR3: TGTGCCTGGAGTCCGGGCCCCAATCAGCCCCAGCATTTT. It yields the protein CAWSPGPNQPQHF. The chain recombines TRBV30 with TRBJ1-5; unclear D gene. The germline V and J ends were trimmed by 2 bases and 3 bases, with 8 bases remaining between them. The CDR3 loop spans 13 amino acids. Germline CDR1 and CDR2: GTSNPN and SVGIG (reference sequence). The whole variable domain, remainder taken from reference TRBV30 and TRBJ1-5, is SQTIHQWPATLVQPVGSPLSLECTVEGTSNPNLYWYRQAAGRGLQLLFYSVGIGQISSEVPQNLSASRPQDRQFILSSKKLLLSDSGFYLCAWSPGPNQPQHFGDGTRLSIL.